These 15 T cell receptor beta chains originate from one sample sequenced in a study of spatial heterogeneity in lung cancer. TCRdb reprocessed the 5' RACE reads with MiXCR, giving one entry per CDR3 protein. The profile covers 110,000 or so distinct CDR3 sequences, with 10% to 11% appearing a single time and roughly a quarter taken by the ten largest. Time point meaning: blood at routine non-recurrence follow-up after resection. The sequenced sample was PBMCs, obtained at follow-up. These receptor sequences come from a female donor with early-stage non-small cell lung cancer.

The chain links TRBV7-8 to TRBJ2-3; 7 bases are a match to TRBD2. J lost 2 bases, V lost 5 bases, and 10 bases had no gene match. The CDR3 length is 16 residues. Germline V CDR1 and CDR2: SGHVS, FQNEAQ. This chain's CDR3 is CASSTRRLAPTDTQYF. The CDR3 coding sequence is TGTGCCAGCAGCACACGACGACTAGCTCCCACAGATACGCAGTATTTT. The whole variable domain, filled in from reference TRBV7-8 and TRBJ2-3, reads GAGVSQSPRYKVAKRGQDVALRCDPISGHVSLFWYQQALGQGPEFLTYFQNEAQLDKSGLPSDRFFAERPEGSVSTLKIQRTQQEDSAVYLCASSTRRLAPTDTQYFGPGTRLTVL.

In its sample, this clonotype was seen many times. The chain links TRBV7-9 to TRBJ1-4, with 7 bases identical to TRBD1. CDR1 and CDR2 (germline): SEHNR, FQNEAQ (reference sequence). The CDR3 spans 14 residues. V lost 4 bases, J lost 7 bases, and 6 bases stayed unmatched. This CDR3 is CASSSWTGSEKLFF. In DNA form, the CDR3 reads TGTGCCAGCAGCTCTTGGACAGGTAGTGAAAAACTGTTTTTT.

Many counts were recorded for this clonotype. The chain recombines TRBV29-1 with TRBJ2-1; D is uncertain. Per germline, CDR1 SQVTM and CDR2 ANQGSEA. V dropped 7 bases and J dropped 10 bases, with 17 bases sitting between them. The CDR3 has 12 amino acids. Written as DNA, the CDR3 is TGCAGCGCACCCCTCATCCGGGCCGAGCAGTTCTTC. Its translation is CSAPLIRAEQFF.

This clonotype was counted between two and nine times. The V gene is TRBV18, the J gene TRBJ1-4; perhaps TRBD1 as D (6 bases). Trimming removed 3 bases at V and 7 bases at J, with 12 bases between. Germline assignment: CDR1 KGHSH and CDR2 LQKENI. The CDR3 totals 14 residues. CDR3 sequence: CASSPPGTSEKLFF. In nucleotides, the CDR3 is TGTGCCAGCTCACCGCCTGGGACATCTGAAAAACTGTTTTTT.

The chain has TRBV18 and TRBJ2-7; maybe TRBD1 (6 bases). V shed 6 bases and J shed 6 bases, with 15 bases lying between them. Germline lookup yields CDR1 KGHSH and CDR2 LQKENI. CDR3 size: 13 residues. The DNA of the CDR3 is TGTGCCAGCTCCCAGGGACAAGATCGCGAGCAGTACTTC. Residues: CASSQGQDREQYF.

This clonotype was seen more than once but under ten times. This chain links TRBV11-2 with TRBJ1-2; 7 nucleotides match TRBD1. V trimming: 5 bases; J trimming: 8 bases; junction bases outside the gene matches: 17. Per the germline V gene, CDR1 is SGHAT and CDR2 is FQNNGV. The CDR3 is made up of 16 amino acids. CDR3 sequence (DNA): TGTGCCAGCAGCCGGAACAGGGGCGCGGATATAGGAGGCTACACCTTC. This codes for CASSRNRGADIGGYTF.

The chain recombines TRBV20-1 with TRBJ1-6; D remains ambiguous. There are 22 residues in the CDR3. Germline CDR1 and CDR2: DFQATT and SNEGSKA (reference sequence). Trimming pared 6 bases from V and 6 bases from J, leaving 39 bases between. The CDR3 reads CSAHPAGILNSPPGILNSPLHF. CDR3 bases: TGCAGTGCGCACCCAGCCGGTATACTTAATTCACCCCCAGGTATACTTAATTCACCCCTCCACTTT.

This clonotype was counted at least ten times. The CDR3 loop reads CASSLVAGVINEQFF. CDR3 sequence (DNA): TGTGCCAGCAGCTTAGTAGCGGGAGTAATCAATGAGCAGTTCTTC. The V call is TRBV7-2, the J call TRBJ2-1; TRBD2 agrees at 9 bases. Germline V lookup: CDR1 SGHTA, CDR2 FQGNSA. The V segment lost 1 base and the J segment 6 bases; nucleotides outside the gene matches: 4. The CDR3 has 15 residues.

This clonotype came up a few times. The CDR3 loop reads CASSQRLQETQYF. The DNA of the CDR3 is TGTGCCAGCAGCCAACGACTACAAGAGACCCAGTACTTC. The V and J genes are TRBV7-2 and TRBJ2-5; D perhaps matches TRBD2 (5 bases). The CDR3 loop spans 13 amino acids. Per the germline V gene, CDR1 is SGHTA and CDR2 is FQGNSA. Trimming stripped 5 bases from V and 2 bases from J, with 9 bases between.

The rearrangement uses TRBV30 and TRBJ2-1; D perhaps matches TRBD2 (6 bases). The germline gives CDR1 GTSNPN, CDR2 SVGIG (reference sequence). The CDR3 has 15 residues. The V and J ends lost 2 bases and 5 bases respectively, with 16 bases between them. For the CDR3, the DNA is TGTGCCTGGAGTTCGTTGCGGGAACGAGACAATGAGCAGTTCTTC. Its translation is CAWSSLRERDNEQFF.

This clonotype was counted between two and nine times. V is TRBV10-3 and J is TRBJ2-7, with 8 bases that match TRBD2. Germline V lookup: CDR1 ENHRY, CDR2 SYGVKD. The CDR3 is made up of 14 amino acids. Trimming took 0 bases from V and 3 from J; bases not matched to a gene: 1. The CDR3 nucleotides are TGTGCCATCAGTGAGTCGAGCGGGAGCTACGAGCAGTACGTC. This codes for CAISESSGSYEQYV.

This clonotype came up a few times. The germline gene is not matched at one end of the junction; a read error may be the cause. The rearrangement links TRBV7-7 to TRBJ1-3; D possibly corresponds to TRBD1 (6 bases). The CDR3 is 16 residues long. Germline values: CDR1 SSHAT, CDR2 FNYEAQ (reference sequence). CDR3 nucleotides: TGTGCTAGCAGCTTAGTGCAGAACAGGGCTGGAAACACCATATATTTT. Translation: CASSLVQNRAGNTIYF.

This clonotype showed up just a few times. The rearrangement links TRBV4-2 to TRBJ2-3; D is uncertain. Trimming stripped 0 bases from V and 8 bases from J, with 9 bases between. CDR1 and CDR2 (germline): LGHNA, YNFKEQ. This CDR3 region has 13 residues. CDR3 coding DNA: TGTGCCAGCAGCCAAGATGACACACGTACGCAGTATTTT. Translating gives CASSQDDTRTQYF.

The rearrangement links TRBV12-3 or TRBV12-4 to TRBJ2-1, with 10 bases matching TRBD1. This CDR3 is 15 amino acids long. The junction had 8 bases not matched to a gene; V was cut back by 5 bases and J by 7 bases. The CDR3 DNA reads as TGTGCCAGCAGTCCAGGGACAGGGGATCAGAATGAGCAGTTCTTC. Its translation is CASSPGTGDQNEQFF.

The chain has TRBV7-6 and TRBJ2-5; 9 bases line up with TRBD1. The CDR3 runs to 14 residues. Trimming cost V 5 bases and J 4 bases; bases outside gene matches: 5. CDR1 is SGHVS, CDR2 FNYEAQ, per germline. In nucleotides, the CDR3 is TGTGCCAGCAGCCGGACAGGGGCCAGAGAGACCCAGTACTTC. This sequence encodes CASSRTGARETQYF.